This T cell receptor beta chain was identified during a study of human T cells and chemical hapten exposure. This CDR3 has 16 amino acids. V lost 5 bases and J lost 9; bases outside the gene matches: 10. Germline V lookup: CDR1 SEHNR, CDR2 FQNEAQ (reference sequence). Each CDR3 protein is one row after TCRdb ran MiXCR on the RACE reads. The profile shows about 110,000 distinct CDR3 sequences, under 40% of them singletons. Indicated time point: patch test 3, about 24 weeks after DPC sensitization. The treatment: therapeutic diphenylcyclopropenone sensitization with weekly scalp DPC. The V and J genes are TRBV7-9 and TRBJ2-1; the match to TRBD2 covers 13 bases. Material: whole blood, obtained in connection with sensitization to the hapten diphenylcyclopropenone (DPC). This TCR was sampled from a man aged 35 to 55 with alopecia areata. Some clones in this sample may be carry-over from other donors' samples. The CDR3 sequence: CASSIGLAGDLGEQFF. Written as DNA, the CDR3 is TGTGCCAGCAGCATCGGACTAGCGGGAGATCTCGGTGAGCAGTTCTTC.